This T cell receptor (beta chain) came from a study of T cell changes during pregnancy in multiple sclerosis. The germline CDR1 and CDR2 sequences are SGDLS and YYNGEE. The CDR3 has 15 residues. The V and J ends lost 3 bases and 3 bases respectively, with 16 bases between them. The repertoire was sequenced with immunoSEQ multiplex PCR; TCRdb's copy has only in-frame clones and lacks some. The sample shows 50,000 to 60,000 clones, 90% of them seen only once. This TCR derives from a female donor in good health, enrolled as a control in a pregnancy study. The chain employs TRBV9 and TRBJ2-7; D might be TRBD2 (5 bases). Source: peripheral blood, taken in the first trimester of pregnancy. The CDR3 region has the DNA TGTGCCAGCAGCGCTTCGCCGGTACTAGACTACGAGCAGTACTTC. Translating it yields CASSASPVLDYEQYF.